Presented here are 8 T cell receptor beta chains from one specimen sequenced in a study of cytomegalovirus exposure and HLA in healthy donors. PCR primers comprised 60 Vbeta and 13 Jbeta primers. Here immunoSEQ multiplex PCR was the method, and the copy in TCRdb shows in-frame clones only, minus some. The sample includes around 200,000 clones, 80% to 90% seen only once; the top ten take around 1.2%. The sample taken for sequencing was PBMCs. The receptors shown here come from a girl under 10 years old in good health and CMV-seropositive.

The V and J genes are TRBV10-3 and TRBJ2-1, with 7 bases that match TRBD2. Germline assignment: CDR1 ENHRY and CDR2 SYGVKD. This CDR3 region has 15 residues. V lost 5 bases to trimming and J lost 7 bases; unmatched junction nucleotides: 11. CDR3 in amino acids: CAISTGGERRNEQFF. The CDR3 region has the DNA TGTGCCATCAGTACGGGAGGTGAAAGGAGGAATGAGCAGTTCTTC.

The gene calls are TRBV30 and TRBJ1-1; a weak D match, TRBD1 (6 bases). Trimming took off 5 bases at V and 0 bases at J, with 13 bases between the two ends. Germline CDR1 GTSNPN, CDR2 SVGIG (reference sequence). This CDR3 spans 14 amino acids. The CDR3 bases are TGTGCCTGGCTTCGGACAGCCATGAACACTGAAGCTTTCTTT. Its translation: CAWLRTAMNTEAFF.

The V call is TRBV5-1, the J call TRBJ1-2; D gene unclear. The CDR3 has 14 residues. CDR1 is SGHRS and CDR2 is YFSETQ in the germline V gene. Trimming removed 4 bases at V and 1 base at J, with 11 bases between. In nucleotides, the CDR3 is TGCGCCAGCAGCGCGGAGGTGATTAACTATGGCTACACCTTC. Residues: CASSAEVINYGYTF.

The V gene is TRBV15, the J gene TRBJ1-4; 9 nucleotides line up with TRBD1. CDR1 and CDR2 (germline): LNHNV, YYDKDF (reference sequence). Germline trimming cut 0 bases from V and 6 bases from J; bases unmatched to any gene: 5. This CDR3 is 16 amino acids long. CDR3 bases: TGTGCCACCAGCAGAGATGTCGGGACAGGGTATGAAAAACTGTTTTTT. Its translation is CATSRDVGTGYEKLFF.

CDR3: CASSITRLAGGPWRNEQFF. CDR3 DNA sequence: TGTGCCAGTAGTATAACGCGGCTAGCGGGAGGCCCCTGGAGGAATGAGCAGTTCTTC. This chain joins TRBV19 and TRBJ2-1, with 11 bases identical to TRBD2. Germline-derived CDR1 and CDR2 are LNHDA and SQIVND (reference sequence). This CDR3 is 19 amino acids long. V shed 2 bases and J 7 bases; nucleotides not matched to a gene: 16.

The chain recombines TRBV4-1 with TRBJ1-5; a possible D gene is TRBD1 (6 bases). With 3 bases removed from V and 2 bases from J, the gap between germline ends came to 17 bases. This CDR3 has 17 residues. Germline V lookup: CDR1 MGHRA, CDR2 YSYEKL. CDR3 bases: TGCGCCAGCAGCCAGATACTTCAGGGGTTGGGCAATCAGCCCCAGCATTTT. It translates to CASSQILQGLGNQPQHF.

The chain carries TRBV6-1 and TRBJ1-2; 10 positions match TRBD1. The junction had 11 bases not matched to a gene; V was cut back by 10 bases and J by 3 bases. CDR1 is MNHNS and CDR2 is SASEGT in the germline V gene. This CDR3 region has 15 residues. The CDR3 nucleotides read TGTGCCACCAACAATTGGGACAGGGGATACTATGGCTACACCTTC. Amino acid sequence: CATNNWDRGYYGYTF.

This chain connects TRBV9 to TRBJ1-1, with D uncertain. V was cut by 0 bases and J by 5 bases, with 14 bases left in between. Germline V gene data show CDR1 as SGDLS and CDR2 as YYNGEE. The CDR3 is 15 residues long. The CDR3 DNA follows: TGTGCCAGCAGCGTAGACCCCAGTACGGGAACTGAAGCTTTCTTT. The encoded protein is CASSVDPSTGTEAFF.